These 15 T cell receptor beta chains came from one sample sequenced in a study of CD8 T cells in Susac syndrome. A quantity of roughly 0.5 to 1 ug RNA underwent reverse transcription using random hexamers. One entry per CDR3 protein results from TCRdb running MiXCR on the immunoSEQ multiplex PCR reads. The data hold about 120,000 distinct CDR3 sequences, with about nine tenths observed a single time. Sequences were obtained from CD4+ T cells from PBMCs. These TCRs come from a human donor in good health.

This clonotype appeared once. V usage is TRBV5-1 and J usage is TRBJ1-2; the D gene is possibly TRBD1 (5 bases). Germline V gene sequence: CDR1 SGHRS, CDR2 YFSETQ. The V gene lost 4 bases and the J gene lost 7 bases, with 14 bases spanning the gap. CDR3 length: 13 amino acids. CDR3 amino acids: CASSPDAGGGYTF. The CDR3 region has the DNA TGCGCCAGCAGCCCCGATGCGGGGGGTGGCTACACCTTC. The full variable domain, in which reference TRBV5-1 and TRBJ1-2 provide the parts outside the CDR3, is KAGVTQTPRYLIKTRGQQVTLSCSPISGHRSVSWYQQTPGQGLQFLFEYFSETQRNKGNFPGRFSGRQFSNSRSEMNVSTLELGDSALYLCASSPDAGGGYTFGSGTRLTVV.

The CDR3 DNA reads TGTGCCAGTAGCCGGGACAGGGGGTCAAGTAGTGGAGCTGGGGCCAACGTCCTGACTTTC. This translates into CASSRDRGSSSGAGANVLTF. The chain joins TRBV19 to TRBJ2-6; TRBD1 aligns across 11 bases. The CDR3 runs 20 residues. V was pared by 6 bases and J by 2 bases, with 15 bases of the junction left unmatched. The V gene's germline CDR1 is LNHDA and CDR2 SQIVND (reference sequence).

This rearrangement joins TRBV20-1 to TRBJ2-7; 7 bases are a match to TRBD2. The CDR3 sequence is 14 residues long. With V trimmed by 6 bases and J by 4 bases, 12 bases remained unmatched. CDR1 is DFQATT, CDR2 SNEGSKA, per germline (reference sequence). The CDR3 is CSAPAGGSTYEQYF. In DNA, the CDR3 is TGCAGTGCCCCCGCTGGCGGGAGTACTTACGAGCAGTACTTC.

This clonotype has a single count. The genes are TRBV5-1 and TRBJ2-1, with 12 bases identical to TRBD2. Germline CDR1 and CDR2: SGHRS and YFSETQ. V was pared by 4 bases and J by 9 bases, with 8 bases of the junction left unmatched. CDR3 length equals 15 residues. The CDR3 sequence: CASSQTSGRTGEQFF. The CDR3, as DNA: TGCGCCAGCAGCCAGACTAGCGGGAGAACAGGTGAGCAGTTCTTC.

V and J are TRBV6-6 and TRBJ2-1; D unresolved. The germline CDR1 and CDR2 sequences are MNHNY and SVGAGI (reference sequence). The CDR3 covers 14 residues. The V and J ends lost 6 bases and 7 bases respectively, with 16 bases between them. The CDR3 DNA is TGTGCCAGCAGCCCCATCGACCGGCAAAATGAGCAGTTCTTC. It specifies CASSPIDRQNEQFF.

This sequence joins TRBV5-1 and TRBJ2-1; 13 bases line up with TRBD2. This CDR3 is built from 17 residues. Germline V gene data show CDR1 as SGHRS and CDR2 as YFSETQ. With 4 bases clipped from V and 4 bases from J, the junction kept 8 bases outside the gene matches. CDR3 sequence: CASSQPGTSGTYNEQFF. CDR3 DNA sequence: TGCGCCAGCAGCCAACCCGGGACTAGCGGGACTTACAATGAGCAGTTCTTC.

CDR3 residues: CASSFGSSETQYF. In DNA form, the CDR3 reads TGTGCCAGCAGCTTCGGCTCCTCAGAGACCCAGTACTTC. This chain connects TRBV11-2 to TRBJ2-5; D call uncertain. Deletions cut 3 bases from V and 4 bases from J, with 9 bases between. The CDR3 is made up of 13 amino acids. The germline gives CDR1 SGHAT, CDR2 FQNNGV.

V is TRBV7-2 and J is TRBJ2-5, with TRBD1 identical over 8 bases. The V gene end was trimmed by 5 bases and the J gene end by 3 bases; junction bases not matched to a gene: 5. Germline V gives CDR1 SGHTA, CDR2 FQGNSA. CDR3 length: 14 residues. The CDR3 loop reads CASSTRQGKETQYF. Written as DNA, the CDR3 is TGTGCCAGCAGCACGCGACAGGGGAAAGAGACCCAGTACTTC.

The J gene is TRBJ2-2, the V gene TRBV11-3; 9 bases line up with TRBD1. The CDR3 loop spans 15 amino acids. V dropped 5 bases and J dropped 11; count of bases not matched to a gene: 12. In germline, CDR1 is SGHNT, CDR2 YENEEA. The CDR3 loop reads CASSPGTGRSDELFF. The CDR3 bases are TGTGCCAGCAGCCCAGGGACAGGGAGGAGTGATGAGCTGTTTTTT.

The rearrangement uses TRBV7-9 and TRBJ2-7; D is unclear. There are 11 residues in the CDR3. Trimming left V 5 bases short and J 5 bases short, with 7 bases between. CDR1 and CDR2 (germline): SEHNR, FQNEAQ (reference sequence). This CDR3 reads CASSAENEQYF. In nucleotides, the CDR3 is TGTGCCAGCAGCGCCGAGAACGAGCAGTACTTC. Full variable domain (outside the CDR3, taken from reference TRBV7-9 and TRBJ2-7): DTGVSQNPRHKITKRGQNVTFRCDPISEHNRLYWYRQTLGQGPEFLTYFQNEAQLEKSRLLSDRFSAERPKGSFSTLEIQRTEQGDSAMYLCASSAENEQYFGPGTRLTVT.

CDR3 coding DNA: TGTGCCAGCAGCGTAGGTAGGGTTTCACCCCTCCACTTT. It specifies CASSVGRVSPLHF. The rearrangement links TRBV9 to TRBJ1-6; D not resolved. Trimming removed 0 bases from V and 9 bases from J, with 7 bases in between. Germline V lookup: CDR1 SGDLS, CDR2 YYNGEE. There are 13 residues in the CDR3. Full variable domain (missing parts from reference TRBV9 and TRBJ1-6): DSGVTQTPKHLITATGQRVTLRCSPRSGDLSVYWYQQSLDQGLQFLIQYYNGEERAKGNILERFSAQQFPDLHSELNLSSLELGDSALYFCASSVGRVSPLHFGNGTRLTVT.

The J gene is TRBJ1-1, the V gene TRBV12-3 or TRBV12-4, with 8 bases identical to TRBD1. The junction had 4 bases not matched to a gene; V was cut back by 1 base and J by 6 bases. The CDR3 contains 14 residues. The CDR3: CASSLGYRGAEAFF. In DNA, the CDR3 is TGTGCCAGCAGTTTAGGGTACAGGGGGGCTGAAGCTTTCTTT.

J is TRBJ1-6 and V is TRBV14; no definite D call. V lost 5 bases and J 7 bases, leaving 12 bases between the germline ends. The germline CDR1 and CDR2 sequences are SGHDN and FVKESK. The CDR3 has 14 residues. DNA of the CDR3: TGTGCCAGCAGCGTGGGTCCGCCGAATTCACCCCTCCACTTT. This codes for CASSVGPPNSPLHF.

This chain joins TRBV28 and TRBJ2-7; a possible D gene is TRBD2 (6 bases). Deletions cut 4 bases from V and 0 bases from J, with 16 bases between. The CDR3 is made up of 16 amino acids. Germline assignment: CDR1 MDHEN and CDR2 SYDVKM. CDR3 DNA: TGTGCCAGCAGTTCAAGTTTGTCGGGGGACTCCTACGAGCAGTACTTC. It encodes CASSSSLSGDSYEQYF.

The rearrangement links TRBV5-5 to TRBJ2-1, with 8 bases lining up with TRBD2. CDR1 SGHKS and CDR2 YYEKEE come from the germline V gene (reference sequence). V dropped 3 bases and J dropped 2; count of bases not matched to a gene: 4. The CDR3 runs to 15 residues. CDR3 in amino acids: CASSSGGRTYNEQFF. In nucleotides, the CDR3 is TGTGCCAGCAGCTCGGGCGGGAGGACCTACAATGAGCAGTTCTTC.